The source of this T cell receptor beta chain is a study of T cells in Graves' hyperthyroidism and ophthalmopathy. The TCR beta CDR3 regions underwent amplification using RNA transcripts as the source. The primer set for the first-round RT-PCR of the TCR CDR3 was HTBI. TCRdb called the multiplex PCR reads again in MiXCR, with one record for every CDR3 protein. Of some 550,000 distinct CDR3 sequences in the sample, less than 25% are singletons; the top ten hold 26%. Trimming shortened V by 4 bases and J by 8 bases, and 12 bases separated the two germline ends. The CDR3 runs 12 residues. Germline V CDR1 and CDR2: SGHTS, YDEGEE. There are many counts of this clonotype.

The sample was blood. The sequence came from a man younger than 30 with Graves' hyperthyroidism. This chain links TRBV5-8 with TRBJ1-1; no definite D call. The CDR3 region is CASSHEGREAFF. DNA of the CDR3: TGTGCCAGCAGCCATGAGGGCAGGGAAGCTTTCTTT.